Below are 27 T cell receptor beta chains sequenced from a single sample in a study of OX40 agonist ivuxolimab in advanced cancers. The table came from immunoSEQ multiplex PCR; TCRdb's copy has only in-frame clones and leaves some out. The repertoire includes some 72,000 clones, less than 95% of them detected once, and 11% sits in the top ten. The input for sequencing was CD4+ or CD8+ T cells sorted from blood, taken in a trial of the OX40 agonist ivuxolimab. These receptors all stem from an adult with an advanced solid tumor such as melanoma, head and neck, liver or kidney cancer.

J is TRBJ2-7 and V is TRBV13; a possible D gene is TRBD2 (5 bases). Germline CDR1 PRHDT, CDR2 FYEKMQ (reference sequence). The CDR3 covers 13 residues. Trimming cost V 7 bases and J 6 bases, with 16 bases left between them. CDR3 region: CASTLIGVGEQYF. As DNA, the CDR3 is TGTGCCAGCACTCTAATCGGGGTTGGCGAGCAGTACTTC.

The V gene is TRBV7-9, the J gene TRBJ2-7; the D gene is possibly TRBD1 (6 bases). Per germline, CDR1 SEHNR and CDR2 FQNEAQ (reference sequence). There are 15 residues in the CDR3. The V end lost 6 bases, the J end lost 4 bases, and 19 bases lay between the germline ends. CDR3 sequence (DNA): TGTGCCAGCAGTCACATCCACAGGGATCCTTACGAGCAGTACTTC. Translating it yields CASSHIHRDPYEQYF.

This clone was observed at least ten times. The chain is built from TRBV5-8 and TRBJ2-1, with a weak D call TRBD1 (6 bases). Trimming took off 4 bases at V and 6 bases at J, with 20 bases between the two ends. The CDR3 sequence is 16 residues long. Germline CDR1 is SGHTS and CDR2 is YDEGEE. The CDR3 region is CASSTTGIGFGNEQFF. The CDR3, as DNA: TGTGCCAGCAGCACCACAGGGATAGGGTTTGGCAATGAGCAGTTCTTC.

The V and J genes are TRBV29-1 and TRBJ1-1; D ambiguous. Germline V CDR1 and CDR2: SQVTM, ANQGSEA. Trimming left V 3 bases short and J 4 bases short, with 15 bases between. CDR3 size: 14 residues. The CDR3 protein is CSVEKRGATTEAFF. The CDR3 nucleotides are TGCAGCGTTGAGAAACGGGGAGCGACCACTGAAGCTTTCTTT.

CDR3 amino acids: CASSKAVAGSTDTQYF. Here the CDR3 DNA reads TGTGCCAGCAGCAAAGCGGTAGCGGGGAGCACAGATACGCAGTATTTT. This chain links TRBV21-1 with TRBJ2-3; no check of the table's D call, TRBD2, against the DNA was made. TRBV21-1 is recorded as a pseudogene. This CDR3 is 16 amino acids long.

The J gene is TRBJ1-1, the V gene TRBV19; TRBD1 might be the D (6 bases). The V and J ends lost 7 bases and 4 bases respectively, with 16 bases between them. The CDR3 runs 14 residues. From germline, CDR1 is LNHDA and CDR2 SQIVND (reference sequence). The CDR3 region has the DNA TGTGCCAGTATGGATAGGGGGGAGGTCACTGAAGCTTTCTTT. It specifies CASMDRGEVTEAFF.

CDR3 sequence (DNA): TGTGCCAGCGGAGGAGGGTCTTACTACGAGCAGTACTTC. As protein: CASGGGSYYEQYF. The rearrangement uses TRBV14 and TRBJ2-7, with D perhaps matching TRBD2 (6 bases). Trimming stripped 8 bases from V and 3 bases from J, with 14 bases between. CDR1 SGHDN and CDR2 FVKESK come from the germline V gene. This CDR3 has 13 amino acids. The entire variable domain, with the rest obtained from reference TRBV14 and TRBJ2-7, is as follows: EAGVTQFPSHSVIEKGQTVTLRCDPISGHDNLYWYRRVMGKEIKFLLHFVKESKQDESGMPNNRFLAERTGGTYSTLKVQPAELEDSGVYFCASGGGSYYEQYFGPGTRLTVT.

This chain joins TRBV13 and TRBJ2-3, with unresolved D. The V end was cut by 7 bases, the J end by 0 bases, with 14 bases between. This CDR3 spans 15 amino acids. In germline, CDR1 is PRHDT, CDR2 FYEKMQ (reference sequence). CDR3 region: CASNDGGSSTDTQYF. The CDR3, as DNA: TGTGCCAGCAACGATGGTGGCTCTAGCACAGATACGCAGTATTTT.

CDR3 coding DNA: TGTGCCAGCAGGCCGACCAGGGAATTCCCCTATGGCTACACCTTC. Protein sequence: CASRPTREFPYGYTF. The rearrangement uses TRBV27 and TRBJ1-2, with D tentatively TRBD1 (5 bases). CDR1 is MNHEY and CDR2 is SMNVEV in the germline V gene (reference sequence). The CDR3 extends over 15 amino acids. The V and J ends lost 6 bases and 4 bases respectively, with 18 bases between them.

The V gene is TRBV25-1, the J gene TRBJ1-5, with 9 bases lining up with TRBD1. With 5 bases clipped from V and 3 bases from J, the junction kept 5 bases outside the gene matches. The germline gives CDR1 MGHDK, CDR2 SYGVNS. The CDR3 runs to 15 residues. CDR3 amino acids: CASSSGQGLNQPQHF. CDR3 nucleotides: TGTGCCAGCAGTTCGGGACAGGGCCTCAATCAGCCCCAGCATTTT.

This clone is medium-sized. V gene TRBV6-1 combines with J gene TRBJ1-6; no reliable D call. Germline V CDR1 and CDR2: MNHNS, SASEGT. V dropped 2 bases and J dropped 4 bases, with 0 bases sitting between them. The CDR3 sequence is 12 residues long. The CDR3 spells CASSEYNSPLHF. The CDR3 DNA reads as TGTGCCAGCAGTGAATATAATTCACCCCTCCACTTT.

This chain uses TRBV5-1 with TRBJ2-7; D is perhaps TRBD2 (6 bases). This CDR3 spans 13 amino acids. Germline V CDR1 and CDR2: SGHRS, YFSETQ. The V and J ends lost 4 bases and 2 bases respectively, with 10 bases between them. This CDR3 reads CASSEGRTYEQYF. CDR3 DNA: TGCGCCAGCAGCGAAGGGAGGACCTACGAGCAGTACTTC.

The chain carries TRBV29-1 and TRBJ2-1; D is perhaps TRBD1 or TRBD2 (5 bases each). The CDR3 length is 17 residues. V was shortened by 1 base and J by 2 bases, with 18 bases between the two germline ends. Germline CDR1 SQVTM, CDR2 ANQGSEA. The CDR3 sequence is CSVEVGALSGTYNEQFF. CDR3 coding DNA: TGCAGCGTTGAAGTAGGGGCCCTTTCGGGAACCTACAATGAGCAGTTCTTC.

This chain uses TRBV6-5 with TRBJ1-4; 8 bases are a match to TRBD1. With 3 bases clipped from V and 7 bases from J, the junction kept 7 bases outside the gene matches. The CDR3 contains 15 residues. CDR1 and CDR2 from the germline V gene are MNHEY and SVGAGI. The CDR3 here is CASSYMNRGGEKLFF. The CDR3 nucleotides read TGTGCCAGCAGTTATATGAACAGGGGGGGTGAAAAACTGTTTTTT.

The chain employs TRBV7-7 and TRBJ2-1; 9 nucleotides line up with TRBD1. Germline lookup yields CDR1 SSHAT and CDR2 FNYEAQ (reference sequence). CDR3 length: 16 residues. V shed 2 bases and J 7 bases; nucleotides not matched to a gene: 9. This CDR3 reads CASSLNAGQGYNEQFF. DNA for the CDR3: TGTGCCAGCAGCTTAAATGCGGGACAGGGATATAATGAGCAGTTCTTC.

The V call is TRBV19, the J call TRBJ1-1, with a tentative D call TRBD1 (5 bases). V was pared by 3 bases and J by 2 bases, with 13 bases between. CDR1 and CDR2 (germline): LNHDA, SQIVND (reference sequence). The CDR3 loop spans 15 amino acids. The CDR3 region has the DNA TGTGCCAGTAGTATCTCGCGGGGCGGAAACACTGAAGCTTTCTTT. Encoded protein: CASSISRGGNTEAFF.

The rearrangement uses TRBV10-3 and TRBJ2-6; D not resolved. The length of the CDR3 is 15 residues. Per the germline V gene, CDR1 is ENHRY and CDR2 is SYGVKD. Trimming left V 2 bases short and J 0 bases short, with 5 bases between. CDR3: CAISEQSSGANVLTF. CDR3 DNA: TGTGCCATCAGTGAGCAGAGCTCTGGGGCCAACGTCCTGACTTTC.

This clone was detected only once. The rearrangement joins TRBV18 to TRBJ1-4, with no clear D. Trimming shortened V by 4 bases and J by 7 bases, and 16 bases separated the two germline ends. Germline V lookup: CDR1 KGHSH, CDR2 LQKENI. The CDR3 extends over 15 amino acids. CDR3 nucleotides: TGTGCCAGCTCACAAAGCGCTCTGCCCGCTGAAAAACTGTTTTTT. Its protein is CASSQSALPAEKLFF. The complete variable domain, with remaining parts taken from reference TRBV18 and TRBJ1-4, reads NAGVMQNPRHLVRRRGQEARLRCSPMKGHSHVYWYRQLPEEGLKFMVYLQKENIIDESGMPKERFSAEFPKEGPSILRIQQVVRGDSAAYFCASSQSALPAEKLFFGSGTQLSVL.

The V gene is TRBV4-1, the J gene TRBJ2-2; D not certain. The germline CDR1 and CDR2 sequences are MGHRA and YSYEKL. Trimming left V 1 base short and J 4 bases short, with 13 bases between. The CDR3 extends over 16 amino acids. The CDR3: CASSQGPGSGTGELFF. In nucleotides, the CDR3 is TGCGCCAGCAGCCAAGGGCCAGGATCGGGCACCGGGGAGCTGTTTTTT.

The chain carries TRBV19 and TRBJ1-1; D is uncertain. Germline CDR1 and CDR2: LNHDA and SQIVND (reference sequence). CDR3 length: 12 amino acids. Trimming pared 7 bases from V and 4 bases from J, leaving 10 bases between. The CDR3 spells CASKVASTEAFF. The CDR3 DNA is TGTGCCAGTAAGGTCGCGAGCACTGAAGCTTTCTTT.

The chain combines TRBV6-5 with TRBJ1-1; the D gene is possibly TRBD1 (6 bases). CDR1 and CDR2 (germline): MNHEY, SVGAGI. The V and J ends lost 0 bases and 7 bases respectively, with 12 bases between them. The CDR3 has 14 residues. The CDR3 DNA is TGTGCCAGCAGTTACTCGGAGGGGGTACTTGAAGCTTTCTTT. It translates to CASSYSEGVLEAFF.

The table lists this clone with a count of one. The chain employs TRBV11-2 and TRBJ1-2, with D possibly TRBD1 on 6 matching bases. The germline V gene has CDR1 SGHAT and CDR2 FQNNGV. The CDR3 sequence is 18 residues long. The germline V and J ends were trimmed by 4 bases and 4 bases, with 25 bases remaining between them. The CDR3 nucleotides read TGTGCCAGCAGCTCACTCCACTCCACAGGGATAGGGGGCTATGGCTACACCTTC. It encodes CASSSLHSTGIGGYGYTF.

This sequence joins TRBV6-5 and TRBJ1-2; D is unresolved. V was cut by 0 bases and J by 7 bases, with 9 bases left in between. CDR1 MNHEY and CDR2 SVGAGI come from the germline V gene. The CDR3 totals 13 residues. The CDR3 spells CASSYSETVGYTF. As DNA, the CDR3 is TGTGCCAGCAGTTACTCGGAGACGGTTGGCTACACCTTC.

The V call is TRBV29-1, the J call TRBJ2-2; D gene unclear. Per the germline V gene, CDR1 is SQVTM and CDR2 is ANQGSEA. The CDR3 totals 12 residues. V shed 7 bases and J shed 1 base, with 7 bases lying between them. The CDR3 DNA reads TGCAGCGCGACGGAGAACACCGGGGAGCTGTTTTTT. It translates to CSATENTGELFF.

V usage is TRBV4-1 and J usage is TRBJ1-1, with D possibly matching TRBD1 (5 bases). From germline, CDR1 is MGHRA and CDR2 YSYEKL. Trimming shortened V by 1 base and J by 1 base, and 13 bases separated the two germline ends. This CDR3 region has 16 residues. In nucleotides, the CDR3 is TGCGCCAGCAGCCAAGCCCCGGGGGAACCGAACACTGAAGCTTTCTTT. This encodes CASSQAPGEPNTEAFF.

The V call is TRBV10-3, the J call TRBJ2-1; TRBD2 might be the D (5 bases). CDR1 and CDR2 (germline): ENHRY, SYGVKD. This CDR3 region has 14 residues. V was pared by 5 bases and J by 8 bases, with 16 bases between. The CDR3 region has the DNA TGTGCCATCAGTTCCTCGGACTCTTGGGATGAGCAGTTCTTC. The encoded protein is CAISSSDSWDEQFF.

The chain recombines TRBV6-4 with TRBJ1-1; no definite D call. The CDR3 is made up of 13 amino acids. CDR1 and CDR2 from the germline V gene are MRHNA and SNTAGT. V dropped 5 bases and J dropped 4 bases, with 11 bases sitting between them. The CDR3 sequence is CASSYGETTEAFF. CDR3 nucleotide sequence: TGTGCCAGCAGTTACGGCGAGACCACTGAAGCTTTCTTT.